This TCR beta chain was observed in a study of cytomegalovirus exposure and HLA in healthy donors. Whole-study context: The 550 to 800 first-cohort repertoires and the 100 to 150 validation repertoires shared the same platform, a later analysis reported.

The protocol was immunoSEQ multiplex PCR, while the TCRdb copy is restricted to in-frame clones and leaves out a portion. The sample contains 150,000 to 200,000 clones, about 90% of which appear only once. The CDR3 runs to 15 residues. From germline, CDR1 is SGHRS and CDR2 YFSETQ. Trimming at V came to 4 bases and at J to 4 bases, leaving 10 bases not matched to a gene. The study's findings and limits: The classifier reportedly diagnosed cytomegalovirus status with high sensitivity and specificity.

For this clone: No antigen is known for it.

This clonotype was sampled from a woman under 30 in good health and CMV-seropositive. Input material: PBMCs. The rearrangement links TRBV5-1 to TRBJ1-1; 7 bases are a match to TRBD1. CDR3 in amino acids: CASSPGQAGITEAFF. The CDR3 nucleotides read TGCGCCAGCAGCCCTGGACAGGCTGGAATCACTGAAGCTTTCTTT.